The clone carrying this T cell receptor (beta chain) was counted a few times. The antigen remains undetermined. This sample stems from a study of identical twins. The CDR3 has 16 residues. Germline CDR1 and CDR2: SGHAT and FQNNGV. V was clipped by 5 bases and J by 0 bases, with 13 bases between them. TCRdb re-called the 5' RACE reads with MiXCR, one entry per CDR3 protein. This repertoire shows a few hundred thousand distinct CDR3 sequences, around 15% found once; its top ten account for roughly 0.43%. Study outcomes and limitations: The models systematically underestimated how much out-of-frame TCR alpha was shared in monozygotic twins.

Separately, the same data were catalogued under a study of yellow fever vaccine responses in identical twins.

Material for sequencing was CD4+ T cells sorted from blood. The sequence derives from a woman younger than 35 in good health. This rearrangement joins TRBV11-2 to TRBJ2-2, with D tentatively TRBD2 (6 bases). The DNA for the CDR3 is TGTGCCAGCAGCCGGGCGGGAAGTCCGAACACCGGGGAGCTGTTTTTT. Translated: CASSRAGSPNTGELFF.